A selection of T cell receptor beta chains follows, all from one sample in a study of shared clonotypes between healthy human individuals. Clones were sequenced by immunoSEQ multiplex PCR, and TCRdb holds only the in-frame ones, with some missing. The profile shows approximately 1.9 million clones, 93% of them singletons. The sequenced material came from naive CD8+ T cells from PBMCs. All receptors derive from a man aged 18-30 years in good health. Some clones in this sample may be carry-over from other donors' samples. CDR3s include the opening cysteine and the closing phenylalanine or tryptophan. Each record gives: clone size, J gene, D gene, V gene, CDR3 protein, CDR3 DNA. The D gene is left open where the match is weak. Not all rows give a size; the values are once, few, many and, for expanded clones, a class.

NA | TRBJ1-1 | NA | TRBV5-4 | CASSSGGEAFF | TGTGCCAGCAGTTCCGGGGGGGAAGCTTTCTTT
once | TRBJ2-1 | NA | TRBV5-1 | CASSPPEGARYNEQFF | TGCGCCAGCAGCCCCCCGGAAGGGGCGAGATACAATGAGCAGTTCTTC
NA | TRBJ2-3 | NA | TRBV19 | CASRMGADTQYF | TGTGCCAGCCGGATGGGTGCAGATACGCAGTATTTT
NA | TRBJ2-5 | NA | TRBV7-2 | CASSFPSWGETQYF | TGTGCCAGCAGCTTCCCCTCATGGGGAGAGACCCAGTACTTC
NA | TRBJ2-7 | TRBD2 | TRBV29-1 | CSASQREGIYEQYF | TGCAGCGCTTCCCAGCGGGAGGGTATCTACGAGCAGTACTTC
NA | TRBJ1-3 | NA | TRBV4-2 | CASRISGNTIYF | TGTGCCAGCCGGATCTCTGGAAACACCATATATTTT
NA | TRBJ1-2 | NA | TRBV7-2 | CASRPKGRDGYTF | TGTGCCAGCCGACCGAAGGGCAGAGATGGCTACACCTTC
NA | TRBJ2-2 | NA | TRBV7-7 | CASSPVRGAVGTGELFF | TGTGCCAGCAGCCCCGTCCGGGGGGCTGTAGGCACCGGGGAGCTGTTTTTT
NA | TRBJ2-7 | NA | TRBV29-1 | CSVNGGQGFYEQYF | TGCAGCGTAAACGGGGGCCAAGGGTTCTACGAGCAGTACTTC
NA | TRBJ2-3 | NA | TRBV2 | CASRGGRGTDTQYF | TGTGCCAGCAGGGGAGGGAGGGGGACAGATACGCAGTATTTT
NA | TRBJ1-1 | NA | TRBV19 | CASSIDGMWGDTEAFF | TGTGCCAGTAGTATTGACGGAATGTGGGGGGACACTGAAGCTTTCTTT
NA | TRBJ2-1 | NA | TRBV2 | CASSEGGYEQFF | TGTGCCAGCAGTGAGGGCGGGTATGAGCAGTTCTTC
NA | TRBJ2-7 | NA | TRBV27 | CASKDSSYEQYF | TGTGCCAGCAAGGACAGCTCCTACGAGCAGTACTTC
NA | TRBJ2-5 | NA | TRBV6-1 | CASNGKDREETQYF | TGTGCCAGCAATGGGAAAGACAGAGAAGAGACCCAGTACTTC
NA | TRBJ2-1 | NA | TRBV9 | CASSVAPEGNEQFF | TGTGCCAGCAGCGTAGCCCCCGAGGGCAATGAGCAGTTCTTC
NA | TRBJ1-1 | NA | TRBV29-1 | CSVFHEVRDTEAFF | TGCAGCGTTTTCCACGAAGTACGTGACACTGAAGCTTTCTTT
NA | TRBJ2-5 | TRBD2 | TRBV29-1 | CSVEDRGGRETQYF | TGCAGCGTTGAAGATCGGGGGGGTCGGGAGACCCAGTACTTC
NA | TRBJ1-3 | TRBD1 | TRBV9 | CASSVRGSGNTIYF | TGTGCCAGCAGCGTCAGGGGGAGTGGAAACACCATATATTTT
NA | TRBJ2-2 | NA | TRBV29-1 | CSVVSLTNTGELFF | TGCAGCGTTGTTTCGCTAACGAACACCGGGGAGCTGTTTTTT
NA | TRBJ2-7 | TRBD2 | TRBV28 | CASSYTSGASSYEQYF | TGTGCCAGCAGTTATACTAGCGGGGCTAGCTCCTACGAGCAGTACTTC
NA | TRBJ2-7 | NA | TRBV4-2 | CASSQNTGPEQYF | TGTGCCAGCAGCCAAAATACAGGGCCCGAGCAGTACTTC
NA | TRBJ2-7 | NA | TRBV28 | CASSFSESYEQYF | TGTGCCAGCAGTTTTAGTGAAAGCTACGAGCAGTACTTC
NA | TRBJ2-7 | NA | TRBV13 | CASSLEARGGRAQYEQYF | TGTGCCAGCAGCTTAGAGGCCAGAGGGGGACGGGCCCAATACGAGCAGTACTTC
NA | TRBJ2-1 | TRBD2 | TRBV6-5 | CASSYVPGLADEQFF | TGTGCCAGCAGTTACGTCCCGGGACTAGCCGATGAGCAGTTCTTC
NA | TRBJ1-2 | TRBD1 | TRBV9 | CASSARDRKGYTF | TGTGCCAGCAGCGCTCGGGACAGGAAGGGCTACACCTTC
NA | TRBJ2-1 | TRBD2 | TRBV6-5 | CASSSLPGLATEQFF | TGTGCCAGCAGTTCCTTACCGGGACTAGCCACTGAGCAGTTCTTC
once | TRBJ2-3 | TRBD1 | TRBV28 | CASSLGQGRTDTQYF | TGTGCCAGCAGTTTAGGACAGGGCCGGACAGATACGCAGTATTTT
NA | TRBJ1-1 | NA | TRBV6-1 | CASSEGAAEAFF | TGTGCCAGCAGTGAAGGGGCCGCTGAAGCTTTCTTT
NA | TRBJ2-7 | NA | TRBV11-1 | CASSLAEGIVSYEQYF | TGTGCCAGCAGCTTAGCGGAGGGAATTGTTTCCTACGAGCAGTACTTC
NA | TRBJ2-1 | TRBD1 | TRBV27 | CASSNRGQSYNEQFF | TGTGCCAGCAGTAACAGGGGACAGTCCTACAATGAGCAGTTCTTC
NA | TRBJ1-1 | NA | TRBV10-3 | CAISEYRVNTEAFF | TGTGCCATCAGTGAGTACAGGGTGAACACTGAAGCTTTCTTT
NA | TRBJ2-5 | TRBD2 | TRBV5-1 | CASATITSGQETQYF | TGCGCCAGCGCAACTATTACTAGCGGCCAAGAGACCCAGTACTTC
NA | TRBJ1-4 | TRBD1 | TRBV13 | CASSSRDSHNEKLFF | TGTGCCAGCAGCTCCCGGGACAGCCATAATGAAAAACTGTTTTTT
NA | TRBJ2-1 | NA | TRBV7-3 | CASSLFGGGPSSYNEQFF | TGTGCCAGCAGCTTATTTGGCGGGGGCCCAAGCTCCTACAATGAGCAGTTCTTC
NA | TRBJ1-3 | TRBD1 | TRBV6-1 | CASSEALRGTASGNTIYF | TGTGCCAGCAGTGAAGCGCTTCGGGGGACAGCCTCTGGAAACACCATATATTTT
NA | TRBJ2-5 | TRBD1 | TRBV7-2 | CASSRTGQGATQYF | TGTGCCAGCAGTCGTACAGGGCAGGGGGCGACCCAGTACTTC
NA | TRBJ2-1 | NA | TRBV11-2 | CASSSGRGEQFF | TGTGCCAGCAGCTCCGGCAGGGGTGAGCAGTTCTTC